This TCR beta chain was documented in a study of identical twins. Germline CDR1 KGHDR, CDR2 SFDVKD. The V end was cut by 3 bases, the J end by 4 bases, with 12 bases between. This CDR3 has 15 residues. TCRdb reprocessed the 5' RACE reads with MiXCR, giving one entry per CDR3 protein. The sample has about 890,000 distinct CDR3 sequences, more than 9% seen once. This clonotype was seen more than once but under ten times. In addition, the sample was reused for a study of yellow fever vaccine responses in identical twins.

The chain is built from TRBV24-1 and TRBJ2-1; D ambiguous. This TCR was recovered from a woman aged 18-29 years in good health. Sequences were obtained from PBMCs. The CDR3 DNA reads TGTGCCACCAGTGATAAATTATCAGCATACAATGAGCAGTTCTTC. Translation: CATSDKLSAYNEQFF.